The next 17 T cell receptor beta chains were all read from a single sample in a study of T-cell memory formation after mild COVID-19. Using its own MiXCR run on the 5' RACE reads, TCRdb lists one record per CDR3 protein. The sample has over 150,000 distinct CDR3 sequences, around 20% seen once. Sample: PBMCs or a T cell subset sorted from them (not recorded which). The receptors come from a man younger than 30 who had mild COVID-19 (a few samples of this study predate the infection). Cell type and time point are not known.

This clonotype has just a few counts. The chain employs TRBV12-3 or TRBV12-4 and TRBJ1-4; TRBD1 might be the D (6 bases). The CDR3 length is 15 residues. V was pared by 6 bases and J by 2 bases, with 13 bases between. CDR3 DNA sequence: TGTGCCAGCAGGCCCGGGGGCGCCACTAATGAAAAACTGTTTTTT. Translating it yields CASRPGGATNEKLFF.

The chain joins TRBV20-1 to TRBJ1-4; maybe TRBD1 (5 bases). Per the germline V gene, CDR1 is DFQATT and CDR2 is SNEGSKA (reference sequence). V lost 0 bases and J lost 8, with 13 bases in between. The CDR3 sequence is 14 residues long. CDR3 DNA sequence: TGCAGTGCTAGAGATGCAGGGAAGCGAGAAAAACTGTTTTTT. Translation gives CSARDAGKREKLFF.

In its sample, this clonotype was seen many times. The CDR3 spells CASSSRGAETQYF. The CDR3 nucleotides read TGTGCCAGCAGCTCCAGGGGTGCTGAGACCCAGTACTTC. The genes are TRBV3-1 and TRBJ2-5; a possible D gene is TRBD1 (6 bases). CDR3 length equals 13 residues. Trimming left V 5 bases short and J 5 bases short, with 12 bases between. From germline, CDR1 is LGHDT and CDR2 YNNKEL (reference sequence).

This clonotype was observed a handful of times. The V gene is TRBV10-3, the J gene TRBJ2-7, with 8 bases matching TRBD2. CDR3 length: 14 residues. Per the germline V gene, CDR1 is ENHRY and CDR2 is SYGVKD. The trim removed 3 bases at V and 7 bases at J, leaving 8 bases unmatched. CDR3 in amino acids: CAISEGGLAGEQYV. The CDR3 DNA is TGTGCCATCAGTGAAGGTGGACTAGCCGGTGAGCAGTACGTC.

The chain employs TRBV6-5 and TRBJ2-1, with D possibly matching TRBD2 (6 bases). The CDR3 runs 15 residues. V shed 2 bases and J shed 2 bases, with 10 bases lying between them. Germline CDR1 reads MNHEY; CDR2 reads SVGAGI. Written as DNA, the CDR3 is TGTGCCAGCAGTTACGCCAGGGAGGCCTACAATGAGCAGTTCTTC. Its protein product is CASSYAREAYNEQFF.

This chain connects TRBV6-1 to TRBJ2-6; D possibly corresponds to TRBD1 (5 bases). V dropped 4 bases and J dropped 0 bases, with 13 bases sitting between them. The CDR3 runs to 17 residues. Germline CDR1 MNHNS, CDR2 SASEGT. In DNA form, the CDR3 reads TGTGCCAGCAGTGCCAGGGTCCTAAGCTCTGGGGCCAACGTCCTGACTTTC. Translating gives CASSARVLSSGANVLTF.

This clonotype has more than one count but fewer than ten. The J gene is TRBJ2-2, the V gene TRBV7-2, with 8 positions matching TRBD1. V dropped 1 base and J dropped 8; count of bases not matched to a gene: 6. CDR1 is SGHTA and CDR2 is FQGNSA in the germline V gene. CDR3 length equals 15 residues. Written as DNA, the CDR3 is TGTGCCAGCAGCTTAGGAAGACAGGGGCAAGGGGAGCTGTTTTTT. The encoded protein is CASSLGRQGQGELFF.

V usage is TRBV4-3 and J usage is TRBJ2-1; TRBD2 is a possible D gene (5 bases). Per germline, CDR1 LGHNA and CDR2 YSLEER. Trimming pared 5 bases from V and 5 bases from J, leaving 16 bases between. This CDR3 region has 15 residues. CDR3 protein: CASSNPSDSNNEQFF. In DNA form, the CDR3 reads TGCGCCAGCAGCAACCCATCGGACTCGAACAATGAGCAGTTCTTC.

The V and J genes are TRBV30 and TRBJ1-2; maybe TRBD1 (6 bases). Deletions cut 1 base from V and 5 bases from J, with 11 bases between. Germline loops: CDR1 GTSNPN, CDR2 SVGIG (reference sequence). The CDR3 totals 13 residues. The CDR3 reads CAWSGTGKYGYTF. CDR3 nucleotide sequence: TGTGCCTGGAGTGGTACAGGGAAATATGGCTACACCTTC.

This clonotype turned up a few times. The V gene is TRBV28, the J gene TRBJ1-3; D not resolved. The V gene lost 3 bases and the J gene lost 4 bases, with 10 bases spanning the gap. CDR3 size: 14 residues. Germline V lookup: CDR1 MDHEN, CDR2 SYDVKM. CDR3 region: CASSFSAEGNTIYF. CDR3 in DNA: TGTGCCAGCAGTTTCTCAGCGGAGGGAAACACCATATATTTT.

The chain has TRBV20-1 and TRBJ2-7; 8 bases line up with TRBD1. The CDR3 spans 15 residues. Germline lookup yields CDR1 DFQATT and CDR2 SNEGSKA (reference sequence). With V trimmed by 3 bases and J by 3 bases, 10 bases remained unmatched. The CDR3 is CSASPGTGGNYEQYF. The CDR3 bases are TGCAGTGCTAGCCCCGGGACAGGTGGGAACTACGAGCAGTACTTC.

The V and J genes are TRBV7-8 and TRBJ2-3; 13 nucleotides match TRBD2. CDR1 and CDR2 from the germline V gene are SGHVS and FQNEAQ. This CDR3 region has 17 residues. Germline trimming cut 5 bases from V and 2 bases from J; bases unmatched to any gene: 7. This CDR3 reads CASSRRGTSGVTDTQYF. In DNA form, the CDR3 reads TGTGCCAGCAGCCGCCGCGGGACTAGCGGGGTCACAGATACGCAGTATTTT. The full variable domain, completed using reference TRBV7-8 and TRBJ2-3, is GAGVSQSPRYKVAKRGQDVALRCDPISGHVSLFWYQQALGQGPEFLTYFQNEAQLDKSGLPSDRFFAERPEGSVSTLKIQRTQQEDSAVYLCASSRRGTSGVTDTQYFGPGTRLTVL.

This clonotype turned up a few times. The V gene is TRBV7-3, the J gene TRBJ2-1; 8 nucleotides agree with TRBD2. Germline CDR1 and CDR2: SGHTA and FQGTGA. The trim removed 5 bases at V and 2 bases at J, leaving 5 bases unmatched. This CDR3 contains 15 residues. The CDR3 DNA sequence: TGTGCCAGCAGCCCAGGAGCGGGGGCCTACAATGAGCAGTTCTTC. Protein sequence: CASSPGAGAYNEQFF.

This clonotype occurred a few times. The V and J genes are TRBV29-1 and TRBJ2-4; 11 bases map to TRBD1. The CDR3 is 13 amino acids. The V gene's germline CDR1 is SQVTM and CDR2 ANQGSEA. V trimming: 7 bases; J trimming: 6 bases; junction bases outside the gene matches: 5. The CDR3 coding sequence is TGCAGCGCCTTGGGGACAGGGGGAAACATTCAGTACTTC. Translation gives CSALGTGGNIQYF.

A few counts support this clonotype. V usage is TRBV18 and J usage is TRBJ1-4; TRBD1 matches at 10 bases. CDR1 and CDR2 (germline): KGHSH, LQKENI. The CDR3 is 15 residues long. J was trimmed by 7 bases and V by 6 bases; bases with no gene match: 8. The CDR3 nucleotides read TGTGCCAGCTCGGGGACCGGGACAGGGGTTGAAAAACTGTTTTTT. Protein product: CASSGTGTGVEKLFF. Full variable domain (rest looked up from reference TRBV18 and TRBJ1-4): NAGVMQNPRHLVRRRGQEARLRCSPMKGHSHVYWYRQLPEEGLKFMVYLQKENIIDESGMPKERFSAEFPKEGPSILRIQQVVRGDSAAYFCASSGTGTGVEKLFFGSGTQLSVL.

This clonotype was seen a handful of times. CDR3 amino acids: CSVSTSALIHEQFF. In nucleotides, the CDR3 is TGCAGCGTTTCGACTAGCGCGTTAATCCATGAGCAGTTCTTC. This chain joins TRBV29-1 and TRBJ2-1, with 8 positions matching TRBD2. CDR1 is SQVTM, CDR2 ANQGSEA, per germline. Trimming cost V 5 bases and J 8 bases; bases outside gene matches: 11. CDR3 length equals 14 residues.

This clonotype was found many times. The genes are TRBV12-3 or TRBV12-4 and TRBJ2-7; no clear D gene. The CDR3 totals 13 residues. Between the trimmed V and J ends, which lost 5 bases and 3 bases, there was a span of 11 bases. The CDR3 region has the DNA TGTGCCAGCAGTATTCAAGAGATCTACGAGCAGTACTTC. Residues: CASSIQEIYEQYF.